The rows below give T cell receptor beta chains drawn from one sample of a study of cytomegalovirus exposure and HLA in healthy donors. Produced via immunoSEQ multiplex PCR; TCRdb's table is partial and in-frame only. The table records approximately 78,000 clones, roughly 84% of them present only once. Sequencing used PBMCs. The receptors derive from a woman aged 45-60 years in good health and CMV-seronegative. Both conserved end residues are part of each CDR3. D genes are given only for firm matches. Expanded clones get a size class; other rows say once, few or many, or leave the size out.

cdr3_aa	cdr3_nt	d_call	clone_size	j_call	v_call
CASSIGGGLLAKNIQYF	TGTGCCAGTAGTATTGGGGGGGGACTTCTAGCCAAAAACATTCAGTACTTC	TRBD2	.	TRBJ2-4	TRBV19
CASSLSSRGEEKLFF	TGTGCCAGCAGTTTATCGTCCAGGGGGGAAGAAAAACTGTTTTTT	TRBD1	.	TRBJ1-4	TRBV28
CASKGASEQFF	TGTGCCAGCAAAGGAGCGTCAGAGCAGTTCTTC	.	.	TRBJ2-1	TRBV2
CASSQGLAETYEQYF	TGTGCCAGCAGCCAGGGACTAGCGGAGACCTACGAGCAGTACTTC	TRBD2	.	TRBJ2-7	TRBV13
CASSRRQGGDEKLFF	TGCGCCAGCAGCCGAAGACAGGGAGGTGATGAAAAACTGTTTTTT	TRBD1	.	TRBJ1-4	TRBV4-1
CSVLSGGAQETQYF	TGCAGCGTGCTTAGCGGGGGGGCTCAAGAGACCCAGTACTTC	TRBD2	.	TRBJ2-5	TRBV29-1
CAISTGVFNEQFF	TGTGCCATTTCGACAGGAGTTTTCAATGAGCAGTTCTTC	.	.	TRBJ2-1	TRBV19
CASRATGGERYNEQFF	TGTGCCAGCAGAGCGACAGGGGGCGAGAGGTACAATGAGCAGTTCTTC	TRBD1	.	TRBJ2-1	TRBV7-2
CASTPSGRAYRVYF	TGCGCCAGCACGCCTTCCGGGAGGGCCTACCGAGTTTACTTC	TRBD2	.	TRBJ2-7	TRBV4-1
CASSASGVTTEAFF	TGTGCCAGCTCGGCATCAGGGGTTACCACTGAAGCTTTCTTT	.	.	TRBJ1-1	TRBV18
CASSLAGTENTEAFF	TGCGCCAGCAGCTTGGCCGGGACAGAGAACACTGAAGCTTTCTTT	TRBD1	.	TRBJ1-1	TRBV5-1
CASSGGHQSNQPQHF	TGTGCCAGCAGCGGTGGACACCAGAGCAATCAGCCCCAGCATTTT	.	.	TRBJ1-5	TRBV5-4
CASISGTANTGELFF	TGTGCCAGCATCTCGGGGACAGCGAACACCGGGGAGCTGTTTTTT	TRBD1	once	TRBJ2-2	TRBV7-9
CASSNRGMNTEAFF	TGTGCCAGCTCGAACAGGGGGATGAACACTGAAGCTTTCTTT	TRBD1	.	TRBJ1-1	TRBV18
CASSLKGNEQFF	TGTGCCAGCAGCTTAAAGGGGAATGAGCAGTTCTTC	.	.	TRBJ2-1	TRBV7-6
CASSQQATGTGGLLRNFEAFF	TGCGCCAGCAGCCAACAGGCCACCGGGACAGGGGGTTTGTTACGCAACTTTGAAGCTTTCTTT	TRBD1	once	TRBJ1-1	TRBV4-1
CASETNYGYTF	TGTGCCAGCGAGACTAACTATGGCTACACCTTC	.	.	TRBJ1-2	TRBV21-1
CASSQGLSSYEQYF	TGTGCCAGCAGCCAGGGACTATCCTCCTACGAGCAGTACTTC	TRBD2	.	TRBJ2-7	TRBV5-6
CASSLQGLAGGPYEQYF	TGCGCCAGCAGCTTGCAGGGACTAGCGGGAGGGCCCTACGAGCAGTACTTC	TRBD2	.	TRBJ2-7	TRBV5-1
CASRTSGRLETQYF	TGCGCCAGTCGGACTAGCGGGAGGCTAGAGACCCAGTACTTC	TRBD2	few	TRBJ2-5	TRBV10-2
CASSKERTSGGTDTQYF	TGTGCCAGCAGCAAAGAACGGACTAGCGGGGGCACAGATACGCAGTATTTT	.	.	TRBJ2-3	TRBV21-1
CASYNTGELFF	TGTGCCAGTTATAACACCGGGGAGCTGTTTTTT	.	.	TRBJ2-2	TRBV19
CASSYSRRGRYNEQFF	TGTGCCAGCAGTTACTCCCGCAGGGGGAGGTACAATGAGCAGTTCTTC	.	.	TRBJ2-1	TRBV6-5
CASSPTTSETQYF	TGTGCCAGCTCGCCAACGACTAGCGAGACCCAGTACTTC	TRBD2	.	TRBJ2-5	TRBV18
CATQPDGGTDTQYF	TGTGCCACCCAACCGGACGGGGGGACAGATACGCAGTATTTT	TRBD2	.	TRBJ2-3	TRBV2
CASSQWLAGRETQYF	TGTGCCAGCAGCCAATGGCTAGCGGGGAGAGAGACCCAGTACTTC	TRBD2	.	TRBJ2-5	TRBV14
CASSPRTVNTGELFF	TGTGCCAGCAGCCCGAGGACAGTTAACACCGGGGAGCTGTTTTTT	.	.	TRBJ2-2	TRBV14
CSVGTGGNYEQYF	TGCAGCGTTGGGACAGGGGGTAACTACGAGCAGTACTTC	TRBD1	.	TRBJ2-7	TRBV29-1
CASSERGKNNEQFF	TGTGCCAGCAGTGAAAGGGGGAAAAACAATGAGCAGTTCTTC	.	.	TRBJ2-1	TRBV27